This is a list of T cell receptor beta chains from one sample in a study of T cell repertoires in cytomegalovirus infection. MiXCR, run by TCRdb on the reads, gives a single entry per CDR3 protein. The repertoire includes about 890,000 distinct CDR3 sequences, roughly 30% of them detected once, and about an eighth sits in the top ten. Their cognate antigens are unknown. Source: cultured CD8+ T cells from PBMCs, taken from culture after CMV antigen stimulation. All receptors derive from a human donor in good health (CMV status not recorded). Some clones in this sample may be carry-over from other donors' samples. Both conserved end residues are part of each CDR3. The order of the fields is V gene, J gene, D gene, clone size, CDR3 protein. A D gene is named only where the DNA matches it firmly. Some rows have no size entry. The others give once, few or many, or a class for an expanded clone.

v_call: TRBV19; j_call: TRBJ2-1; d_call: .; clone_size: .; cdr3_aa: CASSMAPNNEQFF
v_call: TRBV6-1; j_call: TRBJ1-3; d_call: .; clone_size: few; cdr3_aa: CASTAEVIPGNTIYF
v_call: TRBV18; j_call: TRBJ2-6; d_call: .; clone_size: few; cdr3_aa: CASSPAPGRFFVNVLTF
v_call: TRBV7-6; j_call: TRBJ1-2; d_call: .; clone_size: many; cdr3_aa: CASSPAGVAHGYGYTF
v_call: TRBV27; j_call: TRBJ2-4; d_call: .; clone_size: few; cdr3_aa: CASSSSWGAKNIQYF
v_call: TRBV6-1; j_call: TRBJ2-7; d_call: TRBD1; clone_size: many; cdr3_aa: CASKGDRAPGSIYEQYF
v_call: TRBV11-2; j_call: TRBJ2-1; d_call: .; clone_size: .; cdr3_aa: CASSLVGALNNEQFF
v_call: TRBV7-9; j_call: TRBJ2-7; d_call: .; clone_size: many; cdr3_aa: CASSPRDGAYEQYF
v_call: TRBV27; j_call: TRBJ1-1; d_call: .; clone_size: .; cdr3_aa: CASSSGVDTEAFF
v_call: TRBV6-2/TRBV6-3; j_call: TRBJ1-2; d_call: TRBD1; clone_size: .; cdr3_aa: CASFVGQGIDGYTF
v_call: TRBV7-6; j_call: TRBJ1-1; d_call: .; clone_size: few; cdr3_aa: CASSLGEDAEAFF
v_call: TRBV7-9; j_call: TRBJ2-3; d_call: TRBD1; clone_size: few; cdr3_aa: CASSQGPGQGTDTQYF
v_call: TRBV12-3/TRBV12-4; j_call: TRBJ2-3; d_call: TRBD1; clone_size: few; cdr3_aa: CASSPNPGTGKDDTQYF
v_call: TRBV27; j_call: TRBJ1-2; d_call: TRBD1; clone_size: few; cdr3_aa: CASSLSPTGGGYTF
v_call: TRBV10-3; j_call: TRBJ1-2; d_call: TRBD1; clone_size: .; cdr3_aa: CAISGTGVTNYGYTF
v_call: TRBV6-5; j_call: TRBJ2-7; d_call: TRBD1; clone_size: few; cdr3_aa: CASSTGGSGVSYEQYF
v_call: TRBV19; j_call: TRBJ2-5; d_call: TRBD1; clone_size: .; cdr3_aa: CASSSRAGTGGWETQYF
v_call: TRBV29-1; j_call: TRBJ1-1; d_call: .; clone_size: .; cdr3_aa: CSVSELNTEAFF
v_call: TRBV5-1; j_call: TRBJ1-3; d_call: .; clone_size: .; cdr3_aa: CASSSGTPSRLNTIYF
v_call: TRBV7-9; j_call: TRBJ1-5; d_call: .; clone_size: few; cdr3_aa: CASSPRGTEGVEPQHF
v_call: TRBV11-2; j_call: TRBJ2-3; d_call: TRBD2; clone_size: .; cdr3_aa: CASSRHGGASDTQYF
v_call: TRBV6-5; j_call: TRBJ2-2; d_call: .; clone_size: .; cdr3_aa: CASSFGFGTSHSGGELFF
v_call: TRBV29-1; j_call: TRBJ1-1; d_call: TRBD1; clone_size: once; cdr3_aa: CSVQRQGTAFF
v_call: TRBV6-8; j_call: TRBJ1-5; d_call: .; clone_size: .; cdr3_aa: CASSYSFGVNQPQHF
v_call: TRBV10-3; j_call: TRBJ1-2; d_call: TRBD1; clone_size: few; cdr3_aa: CAITLNTRDRPLGYTF
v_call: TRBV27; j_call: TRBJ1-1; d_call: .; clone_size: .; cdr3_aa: CANRKGGLNTEAFF
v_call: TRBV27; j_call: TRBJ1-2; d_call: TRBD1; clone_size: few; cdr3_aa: CASSASQGELAYGYTF
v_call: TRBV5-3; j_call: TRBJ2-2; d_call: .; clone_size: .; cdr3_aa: CASSSKQVNTGELFF
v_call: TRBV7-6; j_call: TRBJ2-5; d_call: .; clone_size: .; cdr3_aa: CASSSPGTLGWETQYF
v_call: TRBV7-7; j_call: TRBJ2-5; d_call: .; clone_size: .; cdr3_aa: CASSPRWLDEETQYF
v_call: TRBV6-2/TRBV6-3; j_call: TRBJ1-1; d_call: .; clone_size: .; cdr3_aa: CASSYPDLLGAFF
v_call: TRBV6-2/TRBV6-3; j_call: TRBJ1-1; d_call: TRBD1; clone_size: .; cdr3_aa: CASSPLGTGAEAFF
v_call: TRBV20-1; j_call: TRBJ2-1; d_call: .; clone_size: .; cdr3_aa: CSAPAAQWGGFYEQFF
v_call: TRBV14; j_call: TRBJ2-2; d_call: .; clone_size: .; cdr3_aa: CASSQRVGTGELFF
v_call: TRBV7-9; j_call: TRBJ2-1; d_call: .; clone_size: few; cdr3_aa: CAAVQGSYNEQFF
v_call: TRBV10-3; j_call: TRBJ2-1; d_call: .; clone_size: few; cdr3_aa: CAISEQGIGRGNEQFF
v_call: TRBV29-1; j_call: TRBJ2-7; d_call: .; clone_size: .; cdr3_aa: CSVAGNSYEQYF
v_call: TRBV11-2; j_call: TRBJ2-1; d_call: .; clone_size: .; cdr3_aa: CASSFGPSRDPHNEQFF
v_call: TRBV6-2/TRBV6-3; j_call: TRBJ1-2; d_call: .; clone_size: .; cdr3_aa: CASSASRGKNGYTF
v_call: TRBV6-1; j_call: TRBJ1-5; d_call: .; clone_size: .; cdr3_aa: CASRDGTSASQPQHF
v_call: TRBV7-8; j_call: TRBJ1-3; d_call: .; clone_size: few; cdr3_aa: CASTPVEGGNTIYF
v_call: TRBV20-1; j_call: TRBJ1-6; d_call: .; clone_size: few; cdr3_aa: CSARALGGANNSPLHF
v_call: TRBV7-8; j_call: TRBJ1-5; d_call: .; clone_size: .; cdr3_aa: CASSLVYRPEGSQPQHF
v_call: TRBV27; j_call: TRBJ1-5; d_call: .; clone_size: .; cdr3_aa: CASSLSGPGIIYWPQHF
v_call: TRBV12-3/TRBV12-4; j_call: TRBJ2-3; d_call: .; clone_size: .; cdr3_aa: CASSFLSDTQYF
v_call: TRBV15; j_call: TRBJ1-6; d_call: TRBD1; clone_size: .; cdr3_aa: CATSRAGTGRRINSPLHF
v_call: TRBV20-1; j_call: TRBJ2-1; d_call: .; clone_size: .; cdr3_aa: CSARDLLWDEQFF
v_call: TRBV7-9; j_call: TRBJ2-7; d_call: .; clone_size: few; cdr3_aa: CASSWGQVEQYF
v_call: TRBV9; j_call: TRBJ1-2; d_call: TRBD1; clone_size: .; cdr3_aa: CASSALYRSGQGREDGCTF
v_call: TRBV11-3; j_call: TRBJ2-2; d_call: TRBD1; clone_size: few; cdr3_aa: CASSAPNQGAGGELFF
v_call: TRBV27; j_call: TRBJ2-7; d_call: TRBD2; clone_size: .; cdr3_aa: CASSLIGTSSSQYF
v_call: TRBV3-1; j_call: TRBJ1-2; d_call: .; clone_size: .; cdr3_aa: CASSQGRGYNYGYTF
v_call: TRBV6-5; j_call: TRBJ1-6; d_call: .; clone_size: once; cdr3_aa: CASSSPQEWHSPLHF
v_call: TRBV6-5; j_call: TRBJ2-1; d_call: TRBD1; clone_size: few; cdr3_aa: CATLTFQGANNEQFF
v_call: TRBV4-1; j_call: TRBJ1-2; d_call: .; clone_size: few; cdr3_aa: CASSPSGRGYTF
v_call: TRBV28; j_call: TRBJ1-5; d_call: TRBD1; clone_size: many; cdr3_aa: CASSPGTGGSGNQPQHF
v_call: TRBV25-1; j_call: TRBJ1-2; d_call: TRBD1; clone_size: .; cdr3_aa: CASSGLRDRGLRGYGYTF
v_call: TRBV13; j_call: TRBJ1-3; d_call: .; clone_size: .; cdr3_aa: CASSSGQPADTIYF
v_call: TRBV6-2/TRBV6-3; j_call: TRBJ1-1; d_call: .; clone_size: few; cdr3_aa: CASSRRGPMNTEAFF